This is a list of T cell receptor beta chains from one sample in a study of blood T cell repertoires in COVID-19. Profiled with immunoSEQ multiplex PCR; TCRdb holds only in-frame clones, not every one. The data hold 200,000 to 250,000 clones, with roughly 80% observed a single time. Sequencing was done on a sample of peripheral blood. The source is a woman of 80 years or more with COVID-19, enrolled during active disease. The CDR3 runs from the conserved cysteine through the conserved F or W. The D gene is left open where the match is weak. Rows give clone size only sometimes, using once, few, many, or a class for an expanded clone.

v_call,clone_size,cdr3_length,j_call,d_call,cdr3_nt,cdr3_aa
TRBV29-1,few,16,TRBJ1-4,TRBD1,TGCAGCGCGCGTCGAGGATACAGGGGCTCTAATGAAAAACTGTTTTTT,CSARRGYRGSNEKLFF
TRBV3-1/TRBV3-2,.,15,TRBJ1-2,TRBD1,TGTGCCAGCAGCCAAGATCCTGGGGGACAGGGAGGCTACACCTTC,CASSQDPGGQGGYTF
TRBV19,.,13,TRBJ1-2,.,TGTGCCAGTAGTATCGGCGGTTCCTACGGCTACACCTTC,CASSIGGSYGYTF
TRBV5-1,once,15,TRBJ1-4,TRBD1,TGCGCCAGCAGCTTGGGGACAGGGAGGGATGAAAAACTGTTTTTT,CASSLGTGRDEKLFF
TRBV5-1,.,15,TRBJ2-1,.,TGCGCCAGCAGCATAGACTCGAGCTCCTACAATGAGCAGTTCTTC,CASSIDSSSYNEQFF
TRBV27,.,15,TRBJ1-2,TRBD1,TGTGCCAGCAGTTCCAGGACAGGGGGCCACTATGGCTACACCTTC,CASSSRTGGHYGYTF
TRBV12-3/TRBV12-4,once,13,TRBJ1-2,TRBD1,TGTGCCAGCCGGAGTCAGGGGGACTATGGCTACACCTTC,CASRSQGDYGYTF
TRBV6-5,.,14,TRBJ2-7,.,TGTGCCAGCCAGGTTGGCGGGGAAACCTACGAGCAGTACTTC,CASQVGGETYEQYF
TRBV7-3,.,13,TRBJ2-5,.,TGTGCCAGCAGCCGGGACTACCAAGAGACCCAGTACTTC,CASSRDYQETQYF
TRBV9,.,17,TRBJ2-7,TRBD1,TGTGCCAGCAGCGTAGACCCCTTGGGACAGGGCGTGGACGAGCAGTACTTC,CASSVDPLGQGVDEQYF
TRBV24-1,.,19,TRBJ2-3,TRBD2,TGTGCCACCAGTGATTTGGGGACTAGCGGGGGGGAGTCCACAGATACGCAGTATTTT,CATSDLGTSGGESTDTQYF
TRBV5-1,.,14,TRBJ2-5,.,TGCGCCAGCAGCCGCCTAGCGATCCAAGAGACCCAGTACTTC,CASSRLAIQETQYF
TRBV7-3,.,15,TRBJ1-6,TRBD1,TGTGCCAGCAGCTTAATGGGGACAGGGGATTCACCCCTCCACTTT,CASSLMGTGDSPLHF